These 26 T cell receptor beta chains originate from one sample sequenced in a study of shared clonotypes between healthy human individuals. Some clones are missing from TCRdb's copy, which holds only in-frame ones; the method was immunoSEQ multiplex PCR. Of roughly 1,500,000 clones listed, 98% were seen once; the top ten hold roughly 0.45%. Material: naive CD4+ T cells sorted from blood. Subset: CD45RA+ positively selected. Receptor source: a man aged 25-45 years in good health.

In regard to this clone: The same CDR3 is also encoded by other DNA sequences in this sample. This chain's CDR3 is CASSYGGNTEAFF. In nucleotides, the CDR3 is TGTGCCAGCAGTTACGGCGGCAACACTGAAGCTTTCTTT. The chain employs TRBV6-6 and TRBJ1-1; unclear D gene. Trimming took 2 bases from V and 2 from J, leaving 6 bases between them. The germline V gene encodes CDR1 MNHNY and CDR2 SVGAGI (reference sequence). CDR3 length equals 13 residues.

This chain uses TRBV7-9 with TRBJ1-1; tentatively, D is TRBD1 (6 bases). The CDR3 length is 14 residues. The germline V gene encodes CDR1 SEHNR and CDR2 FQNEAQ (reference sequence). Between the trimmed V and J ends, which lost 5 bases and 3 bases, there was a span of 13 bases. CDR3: CASSLEGGYTEAFF. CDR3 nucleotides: TGTGCCAGCAGCCTCGAGGGGGGGTACACTGAAGCTTTCTTT. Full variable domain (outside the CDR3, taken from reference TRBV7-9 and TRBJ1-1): DTGVSQNPRHKITKRGQNVTFRCDPISEHNRLYWYRQTLGQGPEFLTYFQNEAQLEKSRLLSDRFSAERPKGSFSTLEIQRTEQGDSAMYLCASSLEGGYTEAFFGQGTRLTVV.

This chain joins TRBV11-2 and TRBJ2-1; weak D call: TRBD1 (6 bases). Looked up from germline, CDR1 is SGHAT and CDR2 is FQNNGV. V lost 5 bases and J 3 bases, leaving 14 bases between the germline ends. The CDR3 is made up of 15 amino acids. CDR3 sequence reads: CASSQGGLYYNEQFF. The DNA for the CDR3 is TGTGCCAGCAGCCAAGGGGGATTGTACTACAATGAGCAGTTCTTC.

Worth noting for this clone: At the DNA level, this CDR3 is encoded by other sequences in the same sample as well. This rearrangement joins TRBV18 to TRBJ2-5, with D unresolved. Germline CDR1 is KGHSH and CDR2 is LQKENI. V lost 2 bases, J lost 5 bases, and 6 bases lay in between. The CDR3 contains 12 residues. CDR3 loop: CASSPGIETQYF. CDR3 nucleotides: TGTGCCAGCTCACCAGGGATCGAGACCCAGTACTTC. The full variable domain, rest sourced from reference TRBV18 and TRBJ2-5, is NAGVMQNPRHLVRRRGQEARLRCSPMKGHSHVYWYRQLPEEGLKFMVYLQKENIIDESGMPKERFSAEFPKEGPSILRIQQVVRGDSAAYFCASSPGIETQYFGPGTRLLVL.

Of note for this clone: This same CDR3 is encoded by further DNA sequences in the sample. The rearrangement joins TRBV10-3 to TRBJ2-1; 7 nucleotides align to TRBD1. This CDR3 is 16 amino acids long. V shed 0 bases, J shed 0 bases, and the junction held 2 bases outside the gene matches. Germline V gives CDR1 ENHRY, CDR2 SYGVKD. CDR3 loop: CAISESAGGSYNEQFF. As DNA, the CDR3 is TGTGCCATCAGTGAGTCAGCAGGGGGCTCCTACAATGAGCAGTTCTTC.

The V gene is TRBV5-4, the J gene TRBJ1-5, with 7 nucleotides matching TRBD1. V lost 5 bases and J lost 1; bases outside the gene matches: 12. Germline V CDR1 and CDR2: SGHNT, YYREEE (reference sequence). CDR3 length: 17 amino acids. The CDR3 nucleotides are TGTGCCAGCAGTTCTAACCCGACAGGGTTGAGCAATCAGCCCCAGCATTTT. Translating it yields CASSSNPTGLSNQPQHF.

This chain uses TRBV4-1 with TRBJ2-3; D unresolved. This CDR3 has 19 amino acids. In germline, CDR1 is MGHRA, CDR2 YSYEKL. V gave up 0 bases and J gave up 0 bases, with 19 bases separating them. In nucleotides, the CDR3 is TGCGCCAGCAGCCAAGAGGTCGAGCTGTCTTATTCTAGCACAGATACGCAGTATTTT. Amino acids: CASSQEVELSYSSTDTQYF.

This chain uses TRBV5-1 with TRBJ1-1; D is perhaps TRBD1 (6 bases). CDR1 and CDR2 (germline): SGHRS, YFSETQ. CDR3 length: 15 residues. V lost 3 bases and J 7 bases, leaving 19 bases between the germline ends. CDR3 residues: CASSSSTSRTDEAFF. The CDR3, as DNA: TGCGCCAGCAGCTCCTCCACCTCTAGGACAGATGAAGCTTTCTTT.

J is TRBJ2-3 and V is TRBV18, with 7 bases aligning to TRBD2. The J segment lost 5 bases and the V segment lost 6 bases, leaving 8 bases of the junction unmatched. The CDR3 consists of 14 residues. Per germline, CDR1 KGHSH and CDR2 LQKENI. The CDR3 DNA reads TGTGCCAGCTCGGTTAGATTAGCGGGAGATACGCAGTATTTT. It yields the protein CASSVRLAGDTQYF.

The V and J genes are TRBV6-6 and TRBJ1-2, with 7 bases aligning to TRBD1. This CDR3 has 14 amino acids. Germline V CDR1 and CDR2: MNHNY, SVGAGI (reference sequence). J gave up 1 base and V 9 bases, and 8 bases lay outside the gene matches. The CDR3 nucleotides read TGTGCCAGTGTTCCGGGACAGCTTAACTATGGCTACACCTTC. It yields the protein CASVPGQLNYGYTF.

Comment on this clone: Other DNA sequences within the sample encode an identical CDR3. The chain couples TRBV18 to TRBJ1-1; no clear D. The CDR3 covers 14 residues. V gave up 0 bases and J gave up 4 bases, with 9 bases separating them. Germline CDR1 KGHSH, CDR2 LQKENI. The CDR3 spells CASSPPGRGTEAFF. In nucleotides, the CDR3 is TGTGCCAGCTCACCACCGGGGAGAGGCACTGAAGCTTTCTTT.

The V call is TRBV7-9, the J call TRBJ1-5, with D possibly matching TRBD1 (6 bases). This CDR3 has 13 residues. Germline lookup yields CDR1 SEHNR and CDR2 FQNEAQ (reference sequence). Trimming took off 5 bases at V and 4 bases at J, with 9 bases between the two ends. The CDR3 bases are TGTGCCAGCAGCCAGGGGCCTAATCAGCCCCAGCATTTT. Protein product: CASSQGPNQPQHF.

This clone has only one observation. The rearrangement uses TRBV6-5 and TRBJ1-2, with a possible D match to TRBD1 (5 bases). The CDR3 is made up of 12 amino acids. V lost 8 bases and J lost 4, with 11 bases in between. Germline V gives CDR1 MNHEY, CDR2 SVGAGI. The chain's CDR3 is CASGTTFYGYTF. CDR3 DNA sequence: TGTGCCAGCGGGACGACCTTCTATGGCTACACCTTC.

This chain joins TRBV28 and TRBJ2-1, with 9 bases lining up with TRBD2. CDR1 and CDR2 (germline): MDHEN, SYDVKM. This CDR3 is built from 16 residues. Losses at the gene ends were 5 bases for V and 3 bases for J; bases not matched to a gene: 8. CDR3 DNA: TGTGCCAGCAGTCCCCATACGACTAGCGGCTACAATGAGCAGTTCTTC. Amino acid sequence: CASSPHTTSGYNEQFF.

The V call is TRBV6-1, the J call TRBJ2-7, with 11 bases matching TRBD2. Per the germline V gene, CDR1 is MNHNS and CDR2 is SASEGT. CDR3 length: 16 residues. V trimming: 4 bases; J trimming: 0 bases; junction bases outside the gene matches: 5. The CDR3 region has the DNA TGTGCCAGCAGTGCTACTAGCGGGAGAGGCTCCTACGAGCAGTACTTC. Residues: CASSATSGRGSYEQYF.

The CDR3 loop reads CASSYRTDTDTQYF. The CDR3 DNA sequence: TGCGCCAGCAGTTATAGGACGGACACAGATACGCAGTATTTT. The genes are TRBV5-1 and TRBJ2-3; D call uncertain. Germline CDR1 SGHRS, CDR2 YFSETQ. This CDR3 is 14 amino acids long. V was cut by 5 bases and J by 2 bases, with 12 bases left in between.

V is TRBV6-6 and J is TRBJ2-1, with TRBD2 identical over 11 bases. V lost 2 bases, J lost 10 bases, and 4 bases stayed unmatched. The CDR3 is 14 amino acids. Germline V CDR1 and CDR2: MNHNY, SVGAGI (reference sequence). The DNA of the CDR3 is TGTGCCAGCAGTTACCTAGCGGGAGGCCTCGAGCAGTTCTTC. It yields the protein CASSYLAGGLEQFF.

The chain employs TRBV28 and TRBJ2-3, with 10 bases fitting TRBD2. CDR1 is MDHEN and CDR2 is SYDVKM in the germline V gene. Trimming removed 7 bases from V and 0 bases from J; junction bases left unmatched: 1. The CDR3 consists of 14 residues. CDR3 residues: CASTAGGSTDTQYF. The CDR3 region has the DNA TGTGCCAGCACAGCGGGAGGGAGCACAGATACGCAGTATTTT.

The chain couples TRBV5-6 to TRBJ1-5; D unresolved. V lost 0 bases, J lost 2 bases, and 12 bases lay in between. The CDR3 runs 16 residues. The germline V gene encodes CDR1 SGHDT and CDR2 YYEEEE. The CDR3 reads CASSLAGIHGNQPQHF. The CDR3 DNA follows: TGTGCCAGCAGCTTGGCCGGGATCCATGGCAATCAGCCCCAGCATTTT.

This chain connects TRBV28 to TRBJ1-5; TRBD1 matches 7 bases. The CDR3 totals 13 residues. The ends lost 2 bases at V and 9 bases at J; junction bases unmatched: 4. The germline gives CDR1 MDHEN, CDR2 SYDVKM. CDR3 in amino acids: CASSLTGATPQHF. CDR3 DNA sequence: TGTGCCAGCAGTTTAACAGGGGCGACGCCCCAGCATTTT.

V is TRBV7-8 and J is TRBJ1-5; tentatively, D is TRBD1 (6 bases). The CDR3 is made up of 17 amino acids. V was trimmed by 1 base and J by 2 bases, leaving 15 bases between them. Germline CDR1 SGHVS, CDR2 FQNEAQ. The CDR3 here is CASSLVGSGTRNQPQHF. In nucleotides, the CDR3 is TGTGCCAGCAGCTTAGTGGGTTCAGGGACACGCAATCAGCCCCAGCATTTT. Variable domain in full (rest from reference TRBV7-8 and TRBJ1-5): GAGVSQSPRYKVAKRGQDVALRCDPISGHVSLFWYQQALGQGPEFLTYFQNEAQLDKSGLPSDRFFAERPEGSVSTLKIQRTQQEDSAVYLCASSLVGSGTRNQPQHFGDGTRLSIL.

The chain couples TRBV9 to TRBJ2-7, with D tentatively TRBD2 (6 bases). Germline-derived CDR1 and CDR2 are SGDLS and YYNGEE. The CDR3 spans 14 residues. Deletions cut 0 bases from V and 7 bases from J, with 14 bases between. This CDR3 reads CASSVEEGRREQYF. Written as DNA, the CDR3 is TGTGCCAGCAGCGTAGAGGAAGGGAGGAGGGAGCAGTACTTC.

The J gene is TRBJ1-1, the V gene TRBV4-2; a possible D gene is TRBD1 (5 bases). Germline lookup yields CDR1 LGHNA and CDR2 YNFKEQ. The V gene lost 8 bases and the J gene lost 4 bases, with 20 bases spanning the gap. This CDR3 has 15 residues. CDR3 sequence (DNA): TGTGCCAGCCCATTCCGGTCAGGGTCGGGCACTGAAGCTTTCTTT. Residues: CASPFRSGSGTEAFF.

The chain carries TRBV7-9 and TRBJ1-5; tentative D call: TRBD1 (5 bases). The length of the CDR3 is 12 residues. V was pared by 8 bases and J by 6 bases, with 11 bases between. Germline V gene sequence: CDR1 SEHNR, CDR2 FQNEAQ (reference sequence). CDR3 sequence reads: CASGGSGQPQHF. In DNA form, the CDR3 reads TGTGCCAGCGGGGGTTCAGGTCAGCCCCAGCATTTT.

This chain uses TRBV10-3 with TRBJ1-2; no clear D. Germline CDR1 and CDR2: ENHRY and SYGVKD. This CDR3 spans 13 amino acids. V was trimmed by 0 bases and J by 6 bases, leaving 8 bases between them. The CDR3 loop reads CAISESGSHGYTF. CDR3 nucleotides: TGTGCCATCAGTGAGTCGGGCAGCCATGGCTACACCTTC.

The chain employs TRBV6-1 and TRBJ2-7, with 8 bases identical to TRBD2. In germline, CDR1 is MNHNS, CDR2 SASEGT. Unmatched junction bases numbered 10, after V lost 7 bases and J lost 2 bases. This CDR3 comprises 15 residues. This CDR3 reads CASKSLAGVTYEQYF. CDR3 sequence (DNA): TGTGCCAGCAAGAGTCTAGCGGGCGTTACCTACGAGCAGTACTTC.